This TCR beta chain was recovered during a study of CD8+CD57+ T cells in acquired aplastic anemia. Study overall: When averaged, DNA from sorted CD4+ and CD8+ cells came to 3.2 ug. General study results and limits: Patients and controls had CD8+ Simpson's diversity values that were not significantly distinct.

CDR1 and CDR2 (germline): ENHRY, SYGVKD. CDR3 length: 11 amino acids. Trimming shortened V by 8 bases and J by 0 bases, and 3 bases separated the two germline ends. Profiling that covered TCR beta VDJ and CDR3 relied on genomic DNA as its template. Via MiXCR, TCRdb re-called the reads, giving one row per CDR3 protein. The data show under 200,000 distinct CDR3 sequences, around 43% seen once. Whoever was chosen for sequencing had shown CD8+CD57+ cell expansion by flow cytometry. This clonotype was seen at least ten times. Antigen unknown. The TCR originated in a human donor with aplastic anemia. Sequencing was carried out using sorted CD4+, CD8+, or CD8+CD57+ T cells (not recorded which) from PBMCs. The chain combines TRBV10-3 with TRBJ2-3, with D hard to call. This chain's CDR3 is CAISSTDTQYF. The CDR3 region has the DNA TGTGCCATCTCCAGCACAGATACGCAGTATTTT.